Each of the 16 T cell receptor beta chains below was sequenced from the same sample in a study of human T cells and chemical hapten exposure. MiXCR was run by TCRdb on the RACE reads, yielding one entry per CDR3 protein. The sample has about 140,000 distinct CDR3 sequences, roughly 12% seen once. The time point was: patch test 2, 6 weeks after DPC sensitization. Treatment of the sample: therapeutic diphenylcyclopropenone sensitization with weekly scalp DPC. The sample here was whole blood, taken in connection with sensitization to the hapten diphenylcyclopropenone (DPC). All receptors come from a woman between 45 and 65 years old with alopecia areata. Some clones in this sample may be carry-over from other donors' samples.

There are many counts of this clonotype. This chain uses TRBV29-1 with TRBJ2-6; D not certain. Trimming shortened V by 7 bases and J by 2 bases, and 12 bases separated the two germline ends. The germline V gene has CDR1 SQVTM and CDR2 ANQGSEA. The CDR3 has 14 residues. The chain's CDR3 is CSADASAGANVLTF. The CDR3 bases are TGCAGCGCGGACGCTTCCGCTGGGGCCAACGTCCTGACTTTC. Full variable domain (missing parts from reference TRBV29-1 and TRBJ2-6): SAVISQKPSRDICQRGTSLTIQCQVDSQVTMMFWYRQQPGQSLTLIATANQGSEATYESGFVIDKFPISRPNLTFSTLTVSNMSPEDSSIYLCSADASAGANVLTFGAGSRLTVL.

This clonotype was seen a handful of times. CDR3 bases: TGCAGTGCTAGAGATCCTATGGAGGGGCGCGGTCAGCCCCAGCATTTT. It specifies CSARDPMEGRGQPQHF. The gene calls are TRBV20-1 and TRBJ1-5; weak D call: TRBD1 (5 bases). CDR1 is DFQATT, CDR2 SNEGSKA, per germline (reference sequence). The CDR3 length is 16 residues. The ends were cut back, 0 bases at V and 6 bases at J, with 18 bases in the middle.

This chain joins TRBV19 and TRBJ2-7; the D call may be TRBD1 or TRBD2 (6 bases each). The CDR3 runs 13 residues. Germline V gene sequence: CDR1 LNHDA, CDR2 SQIVND (reference sequence). Between the trimmed V and J ends, which lost 7 bases and 7 bases, there was a span of 17 bases. The CDR3 DNA reads as TGTGCCAGTACCTCGGCAGGGGCGGGGGAGCAGTACTTC. Protein product: CASTSAGAGEQYF. The variable domain in full, with the rest retrieved from reference TRBV19 and TRBJ2-7, is DGGITQSPKYLFRKEGQNVTLSCEQNLNHDAMYWYRQDPGQGLRLIYYSQIVNDFQKGDIAEGYSVSREKKESFPLTVTSAQKNPTAFYLCASTSAGAGEQYFGPGTRLTVT.

The CDR3: CASSQVGGNTEAFF. Written as DNA, the CDR3 is TGTGCCAGCAGCCAAGTCGGAGGGAACACTGAAGCTTTCTTT. The rearrangement uses TRBV3-1 and TRBJ1-1; D ambiguous. V was pared by 1 base and J by 1 base, with 7 bases between. Germline values: CDR1 LGHDT, CDR2 YNNKEL (reference sequence). This CDR3 comprises 14 residues.

This clonotype appeared many times. This rearrangement joins TRBV12-3 or TRBV12-4 to TRBJ1-4; D is perhaps TRBD1 (6 bases). This CDR3 has 15 residues. The V gene lost 0 bases and the J gene lost 5 bases, with 10 bases spanning the gap. The CDR3 region is CASSLAGALNEKLFF. CDR3 nucleotide sequence: TGTGCCAGCAGTTTAGCGGGGGCCCTAAATGAAAAACTGTTTTTT.

This clonotype was found a few times. One end of the junction does not line up with germline, which may come from a read error. V gene TRBV7-9 combines with J gene TRBJ1-3; D is possibly TRBD1 (5 bases). The CDR3 is made up of 15 amino acids. Germline V gives CDR1 SEHNR, CDR2 FQNEAQ (reference sequence). The CDR3 loop reads CASSLAGTAGNTIYF. The CDR3 region has the DNA TGTGCCAGCAGTTTAGCCGGGACGGCTGGAAACACCATATATTTT.

The chain employs TRBV6-1 and TRBJ2-5, with D possibly matching TRBD1 (7 bases). V lost 1 base, J lost 5 bases, and 17 bases lay in between. Germline V gene data show CDR1 as MNHNS and CDR2 as SASEGT. This CDR3 has 16 residues. The CDR3 reads CASSEVGGGDGETQYF. The CDR3 DNA follows: TGTGCCAGCAGTGAAGTCGGAGGGGGCGATGGGGAGACCCAGTACTTC.

This clonotype has more than one count but fewer than ten. The genes are TRBV6-2 or TRBV6-3 and TRBJ2-7; weak D call: TRBD1 (5 bases). The germline V gene has CDR1 MNHEY and CDR2 SVGEGT. V lost 6 bases and J 2 bases, leaving 17 bases between the germline ends. The CDR3 is 15 residues long. In DNA form, the CDR3 reads TGTGCCAGCAGCTTTACCGGACACCTAACCTACGAGCAGTACTTC. Its translation: CASSFTGHLTYEQYF.

CDR3 sequence: CASTLTSGGKNIQYF. The CDR3 nucleotides read TGTGCCAGCACCCTGACTAGCGGGGGGAAAAACATTCAGTACTTC. The rearrangement links TRBV6-1 to TRBJ2-4; TRBD2 agrees at 13 bases. V trimming: 7 bases; J trimming: 4 bases; junction bases outside the gene matches: 4. The CDR3 totals 15 residues. CDR1 is MNHNS, CDR2 SASEGT, per germline.

In its sample, this clonotype was seen a few times. The V and J genes are TRBV20-1 and TRBJ2-7; a weak D match, TRBD2 (5 bases). Trimming removed 3 bases from V and 6 bases from J, with 21 bases in between. The CDR3 is 15 residues long. CDR1 DFQATT and CDR2 SNEGSKA come from the germline V gene (reference sequence). The CDR3 coding sequence is TGCAGTGCTAGGAAGCAGTGGGCTAGCTCGGTCGAGCAGTACTTC. Residues: CSARKQWASSVEQYF.

The chain uses TRBV5-4 and TRBJ2-2, with 11 bases lining up with TRBD1. CDR3 length: 17 amino acids. After removal of 4 bases from V and 4 bases from J, the junction contained 9 bases not matched to a gene. The germline gives CDR1 SGHNT, CDR2 YYREEE (reference sequence). The CDR3 is CASSPPGQGALTGELFF. The DNA for the CDR3 is TGTGCCAGCAGCCCTCCTGGACAGGGGGCGCTCACCGGGGAGCTGTTTTTT.

This clonotype was seen ten or more times. J is TRBJ2-3 and V is TRBV5-1, with a possible D match to TRBD2 (5 bases). V lost 1 base, J lost 3 bases, and 15 bases lay in between. The V gene's germline CDR1 is SGHRS and CDR2 YFSETQ. The CDR3 has 16 residues. The CDR3 sequence: CASSLTRGHGTDTQYF. CDR3 in DNA: TGCGCCAGCAGCTTGACTAGAGGGCATGGGACAGATACGCAGTATTTT.

This clonotype was observed a handful of times. V is TRBV27 and J is TRBJ2-1; TRBD2 agrees at 7 bases. CDR1 is MNHEY, CDR2 SMNVEV, per germline (reference sequence). Losses at the gene ends were 2 bases for V and 9 bases for J; bases not matched to a gene: 7. The CDR3 extends over 14 amino acids. This CDR3 reads CASSLQGGIGEQFF. CDR3 DNA: TGTGCCAGCAGTTTACAGGGAGGGATAGGTGAGCAGTTCTTC.

This clonotype was seen repeatedly, ten times or more. The chain combines TRBV7-2 with TRBJ2-5; D not resolved. The CDR3 has 11 residues. V lost 2 bases and J 4 bases, leaving 2 bases between the germline ends. Germline V gene data show CDR1 as SGHTA and CDR2 as FQGNSA. The CDR3, as DNA: TGTGCCAGCAGCTTATCAGAGACCCAGTACTTC. Its translation is CASSLSETQYF.

This clonotype appeared a few times. The CDR3 DNA reads TGTGCCAGCACTCAGGTCGGGGGAGCCAAAAACATTCAGTACTTC. Translation: CASTQVGGAKNIQYF. The chain is built from TRBV27 and TRBJ2-4, with a weak D call TRBD2 (6 bases). The length of the CDR3 is 15 residues. Per germline, CDR1 MNHEY and CDR2 SMNVEV (reference sequence). Between the trimmed V and J ends, which lost 7 bases and 0 bases, there was a span of 13 bases.

The chain links TRBV7-9 to TRBJ2-7; D may be TRBD1 (5 bases). CDR3 length: 14 amino acids. The V and J ends lost 5 bases and 0 bases respectively, with 11 bases between them. The germline V gene encodes CDR1 SEHNR and CDR2 FQNEAQ (reference sequence). CDR3 DNA sequence: TGTGCCAGCAGCGCGACAGAGAGCTCCTACGAGCAGTACTTC. It is translated as CASSATESSYEQYF.